These 3 T cell receptor beta chains originate from one sample sequenced in a study of cytomegalovirus exposure and HLA in healthy donors. PCR used 60 Vbeta primers and 13 Jbeta primers. Clones were read by immunoSEQ multiplex PCR, and TCRdb kept only the in-frame ones, dropping some. This sample's table reports 70,000 or so clones. The sequenced sample consisted of PBMCs. All receptors derive from a man in his forties in good health and CMV-seronegative.

The rearrangement uses TRBV4-1 and TRBJ2-1; perhaps TRBD1 as D (6 bases). The CDR3 is 15 amino acids. V was clipped by 0 bases and J by 7 bases, with 13 bases between them. Germline assignment: CDR1 MGHRA and CDR2 YSYEKL. The CDR3 here is CASSQDLDRVNEQFF. The CDR3 DNA reads TGCGCCAGCAGCCAAGATCTGGACAGAGTAAATGAGCAGTTCTTC.

The chain uses TRBV4-1 and TRBJ1-5; no reliable D call. Germline V gene lookup returns CDR1 MGHRA and CDR2 YSYEKL. The V end lost 0 bases, the J end lost 4 bases, and 13 bases lay between the germline ends. The CDR3 is 16 residues long. The CDR3: CASSQDSRQLNQPQHF. The DNA of the CDR3 is TGCGCCAGCAGCCAAGATTCGAGACAATTGAATCAGCCCCAGCATTTT.

This rearrangement joins TRBV2 to TRBJ1-1; possible D gene TRBD1, 5 bases. The germline V gene encodes CDR1 SNHLY and CDR2 FYNNEI. CDR3 length: 13 residues. V gave up 2 bases and J gave up 4 bases, with 8 bases separating them. The CDR3 coding sequence is TGTGCCAGCAGTGAATCCGGGGGCACTGAAGCTTTCTTT. This sequence encodes CASSESGGTEAFF.